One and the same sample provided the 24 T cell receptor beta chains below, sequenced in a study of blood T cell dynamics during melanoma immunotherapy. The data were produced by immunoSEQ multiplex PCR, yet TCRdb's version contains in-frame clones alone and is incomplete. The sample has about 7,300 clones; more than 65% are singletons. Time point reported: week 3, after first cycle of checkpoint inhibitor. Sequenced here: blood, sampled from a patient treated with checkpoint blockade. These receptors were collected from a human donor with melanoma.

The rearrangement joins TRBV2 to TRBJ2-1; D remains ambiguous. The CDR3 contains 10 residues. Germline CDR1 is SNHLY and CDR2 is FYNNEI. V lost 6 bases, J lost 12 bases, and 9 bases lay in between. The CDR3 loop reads CASRVQRQFF. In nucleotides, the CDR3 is TGTGCCAGCAGGGTACAGCGGCAGTTCTTC. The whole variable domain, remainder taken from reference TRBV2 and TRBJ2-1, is EPEVTQTPSHQVTQMGQEVILRCVPISNHLYFYWYRQILGQKVEFLVSFYNNEISEKSEIFDDQFSVERPDGSNFTLKIRSTKLEDSAMYFCASRVQRQFFGPGTRLTVL.

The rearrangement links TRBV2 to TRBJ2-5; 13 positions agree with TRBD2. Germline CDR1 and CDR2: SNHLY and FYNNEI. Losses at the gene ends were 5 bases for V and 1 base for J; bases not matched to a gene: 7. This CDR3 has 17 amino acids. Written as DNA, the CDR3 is TGTGCCAGCAGTCGAGGACTAGCGGGGGAATCCCAAGAGACCCAGTACTTC. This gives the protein CASSRGLAGESQETQYF.

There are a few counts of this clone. This chain's CDR3 is CASSIPRWGQGGTFF. In DNA, the CDR3 is TGTGCCAGCAGCATACCAAGATGGGGACAGGGTGGAACTTTCTTT. The chain carries TRBV21-1 and TRBJ1-1; the table gives TRBD1 as D, unverified against the DNA. TRBV21-1 is classified as a pseudogene. The length of the CDR3 is 15 residues.

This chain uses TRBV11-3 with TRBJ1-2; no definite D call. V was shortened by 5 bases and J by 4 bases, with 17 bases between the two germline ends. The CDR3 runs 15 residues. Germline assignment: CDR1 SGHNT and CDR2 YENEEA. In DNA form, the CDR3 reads TGTGCCAGCAGCGAGCCGCTCGGAAAGACCTATGGCTACACCTTC. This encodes CASSEPLGKTYGYTF.

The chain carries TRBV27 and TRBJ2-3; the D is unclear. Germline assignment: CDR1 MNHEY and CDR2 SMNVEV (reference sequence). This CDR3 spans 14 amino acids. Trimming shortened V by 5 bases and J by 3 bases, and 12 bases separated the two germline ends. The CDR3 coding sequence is TGTGCCAGCAGTCTACGACTGAGAACAGATACGCAGTATTTT. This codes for CASSLRLRTDTQYF.

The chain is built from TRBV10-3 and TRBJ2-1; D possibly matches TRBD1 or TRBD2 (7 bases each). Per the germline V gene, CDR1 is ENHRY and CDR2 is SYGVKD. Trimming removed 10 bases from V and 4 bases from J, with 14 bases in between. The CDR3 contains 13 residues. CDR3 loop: CATRGGHYNEQFF. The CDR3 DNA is TGTGCCACCAGGGGGGGCCATTACAATGAGCAGTTCTTC.

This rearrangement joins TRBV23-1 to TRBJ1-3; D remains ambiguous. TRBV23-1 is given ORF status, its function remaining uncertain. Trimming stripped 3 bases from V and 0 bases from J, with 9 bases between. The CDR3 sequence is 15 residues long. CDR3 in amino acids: CASSQTGNSGNTIYF. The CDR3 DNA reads TGCGCCAGCAGTCAGACCGGGAACTCTGGAAACACCATATATTTT.

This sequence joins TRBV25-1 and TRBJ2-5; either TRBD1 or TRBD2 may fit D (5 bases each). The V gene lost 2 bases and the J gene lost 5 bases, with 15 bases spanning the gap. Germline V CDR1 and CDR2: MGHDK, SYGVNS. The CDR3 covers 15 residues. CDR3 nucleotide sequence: TGTGCCAGCAGTGAACCAGAGCTGGGACGCGAGACCCAGTACTTC. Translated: CASSEPELGRETQYF.

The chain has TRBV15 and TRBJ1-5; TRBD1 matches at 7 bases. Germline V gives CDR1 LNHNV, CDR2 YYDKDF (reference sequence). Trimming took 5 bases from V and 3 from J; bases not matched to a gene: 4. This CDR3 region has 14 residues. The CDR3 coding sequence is TGTGCCACCAGCGCCGACAGGGCCAATCAGCCCCAGCATTTT. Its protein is CATSADRANQPQHF.

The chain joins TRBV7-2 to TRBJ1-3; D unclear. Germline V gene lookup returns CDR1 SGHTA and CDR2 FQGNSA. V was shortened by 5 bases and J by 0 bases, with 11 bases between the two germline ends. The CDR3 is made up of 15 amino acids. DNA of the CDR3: TGTGCCAGCAGCCGAGGTCCATCCTCTGGAAACACCATATATTTT. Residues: CASSRGPSSGNTIYF. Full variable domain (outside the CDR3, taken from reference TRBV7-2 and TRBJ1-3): GAGVSQSPSNKVTEKGKDVELRCDPISGHTALYWYRQSLGQGLEFLIYFQGNSAPDKSGLPSDRFSAERTGGSVSTLTIQRTQQEDSAVYLCASSRGPSSGNTIYFGEGSWLTVV.

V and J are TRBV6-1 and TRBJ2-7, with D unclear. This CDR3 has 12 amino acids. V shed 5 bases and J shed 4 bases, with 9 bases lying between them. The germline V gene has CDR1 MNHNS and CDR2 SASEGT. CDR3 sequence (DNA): TGTGCCAGCAGTCTATATATTTACGAGCAGTACTTC. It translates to CASSLYIYEQYF.

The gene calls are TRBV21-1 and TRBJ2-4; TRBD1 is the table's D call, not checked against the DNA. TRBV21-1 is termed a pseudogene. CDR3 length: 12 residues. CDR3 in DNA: TGTGCCAGCGGGACAGGGGGAAACATTCAGTACTTC. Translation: CASGTGGNIQYF.

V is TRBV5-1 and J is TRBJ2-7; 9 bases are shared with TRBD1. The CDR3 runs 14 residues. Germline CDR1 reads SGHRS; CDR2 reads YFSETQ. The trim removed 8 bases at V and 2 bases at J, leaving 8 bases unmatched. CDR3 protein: CARSPGQGPYEQYF. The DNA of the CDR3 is TGCGCCAGATCGCCGGGACAGGGCCCCTACGAGCAGTACTTC.

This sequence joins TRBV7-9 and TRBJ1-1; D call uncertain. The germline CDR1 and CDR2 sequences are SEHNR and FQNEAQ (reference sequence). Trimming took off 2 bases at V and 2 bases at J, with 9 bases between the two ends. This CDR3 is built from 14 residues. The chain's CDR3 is CASSLFEGNTEAFF. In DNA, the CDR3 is TGTGCCAGCAGCTTATTTGAAGGAAACACTGAAGCTTTCTTT. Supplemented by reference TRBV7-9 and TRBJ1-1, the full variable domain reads DTGVSQNPRHKITKRGQNVTFRCDPISEHNRLYWYRQTLGQGPEFLTYFQNEAQLEKSRLLSDRFSAERPKGSFSTLEIQRTEQGDSAMYLCASSLFEGNTEAFFGQGTRLTVV.

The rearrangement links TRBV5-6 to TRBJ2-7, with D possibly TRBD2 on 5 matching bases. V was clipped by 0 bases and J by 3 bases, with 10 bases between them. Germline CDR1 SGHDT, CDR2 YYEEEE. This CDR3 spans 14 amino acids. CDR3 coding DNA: TGTGCCAGCAGCTTGGGAGGGAATTACTACGAGCAGTACTTC. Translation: CASSLGGNYYEQYF.

The CDR3 region is CASSVFGPGNEQYF. The CDR3 nucleotides read TGTGCCAGCAGCGTCTTCGGGCCCGGGAACGAGCAGTACTTC. This rearrangement joins TRBV7-9 to TRBJ2-7; D may be TRBD2 (5 bases). Between the trimmed V and J ends, which lost 5 bases and 5 bases, there was a span of 16 bases. Per germline, CDR1 SEHNR and CDR2 FQNEAQ (reference sequence). CDR3 length: 14 residues.

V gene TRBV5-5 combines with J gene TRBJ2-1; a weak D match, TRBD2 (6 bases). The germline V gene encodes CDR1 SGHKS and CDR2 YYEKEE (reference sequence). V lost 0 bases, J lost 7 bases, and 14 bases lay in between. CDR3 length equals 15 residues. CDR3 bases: TGTGCCAGCAGCTTGGGGGGAGGTACTGGAAATGAGCAGTTCTTC. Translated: CASSLGGGTGNEQFF.

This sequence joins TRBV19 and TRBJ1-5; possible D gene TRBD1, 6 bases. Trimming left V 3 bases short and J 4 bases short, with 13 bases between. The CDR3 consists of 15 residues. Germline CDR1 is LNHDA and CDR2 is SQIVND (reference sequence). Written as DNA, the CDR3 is TGTGCCAGTAGTATCGGCAGGGGTCCTAATCAGCCCCAGCATTTT. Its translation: CASSIGRGPNQPQHF.

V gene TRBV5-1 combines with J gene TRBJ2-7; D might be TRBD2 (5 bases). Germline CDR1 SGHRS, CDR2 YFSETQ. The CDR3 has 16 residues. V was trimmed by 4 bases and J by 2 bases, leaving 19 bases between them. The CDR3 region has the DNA TGCGCCAGCAGCCCACACTGGACTCAAGCCCCCTACGAGCAGTACTTC. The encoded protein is CASSPHWTQAPYEQYF.

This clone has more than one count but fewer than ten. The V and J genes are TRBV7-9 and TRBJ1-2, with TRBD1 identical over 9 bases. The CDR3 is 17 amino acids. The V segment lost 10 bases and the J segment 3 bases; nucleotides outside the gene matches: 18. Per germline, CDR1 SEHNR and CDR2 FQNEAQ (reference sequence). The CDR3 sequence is CATQLIIRTGEDYGYTF. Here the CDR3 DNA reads TGTGCCACCCAGCTTATTATTCGGACAGGGGAGGACTATGGCTACACCTTC.

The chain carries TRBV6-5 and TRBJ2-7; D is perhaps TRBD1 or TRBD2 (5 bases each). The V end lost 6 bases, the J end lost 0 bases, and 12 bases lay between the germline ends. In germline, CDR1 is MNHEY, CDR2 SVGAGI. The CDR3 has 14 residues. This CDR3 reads CASRYWGSSYEQYF. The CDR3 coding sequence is TGTGCCAGCAGGTATTGGGGGAGCTCCTACGAGCAGTACTTC.

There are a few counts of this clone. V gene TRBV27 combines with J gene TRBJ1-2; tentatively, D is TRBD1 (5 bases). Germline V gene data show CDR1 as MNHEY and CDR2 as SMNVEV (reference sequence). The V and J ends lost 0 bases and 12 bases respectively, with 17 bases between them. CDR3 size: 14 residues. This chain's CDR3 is CASSLSGSQGGDTF. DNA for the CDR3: TGTGCCAGCAGTTTATCAGGTTCTCAGGGAGGAGACACCTTC.

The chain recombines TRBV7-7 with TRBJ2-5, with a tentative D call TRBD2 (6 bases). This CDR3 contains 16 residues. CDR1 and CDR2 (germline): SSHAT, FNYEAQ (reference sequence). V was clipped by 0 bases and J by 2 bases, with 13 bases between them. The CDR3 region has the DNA TGTGCCAGCAGCTTAGCGGGTACTAGCACTCAAGAGACCCAGTACTTC. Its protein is CASSLAGTSTQETQYF.

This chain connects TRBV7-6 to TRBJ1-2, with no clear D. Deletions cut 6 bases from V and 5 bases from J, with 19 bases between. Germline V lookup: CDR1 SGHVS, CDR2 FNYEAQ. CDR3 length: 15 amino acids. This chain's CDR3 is CASSLEDGPGYGYTF. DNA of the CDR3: TGTGCCAGCAGTCTTGAGGACGGGCCCGGGTATGGCTACACCTTC.